This T cell receptor (beta chain) was captured in a study of blood T cell repertoires in COVID-19. The wider study: Some COVID-19 samples were acute and others convalescent; all came from the United States, Italy and Spain.

The CDR3 spans 12 residues. Germline assignment: CDR1 LGHNA and CDR2 YSLEER. Trimming took off 3 bases at V and 6 bases at J, with 9 bases between the two ends. Per the original methods: Estimated nucleated cell counts came from reference gene primer amplification. Measured with immunoSEQ multiplex PCR; TCRdb has only the in-frame clones, and not every one. V, J and clone size were drawn from that table, and D and trimming were deduced from the DNA. The sample lists approximately 53,000 clones, about four fifths occurring once. The chain links TRBV4-3 to TRBJ2-7; possible D gene TRBD1, 5 bases. The clonotype was recovered from a woman aged 55-70 years with acute or convalescent COVID-19. Sequenced material: peripheral blood. The CDR3 bases are TGCGCCAGCAGCCATGCTAGGGGCGAGCAGTACTTC. It encodes CASSHARGEQYF.